The 2 T cell receptor beta chains given below trace back to one sample, sequenced in a study of early T cells in non-severe SARS-CoV-2 infection. TCRdb independently ran MiXCR on the 5' RACE reads; one entry per CDR3 protein. Seen here are some 76,000 distinct CDR3 sequences, 12% to 15% observed once, and the top ten hold 11% to 15%. Specimen: whole blood. These TCRs come from an adult who was a healthcare worker with PCR-confirmed SARS-CoV-2 infection or an uninfected control (not recorded which).

The chain couples TRBV7-2 to TRBJ1-3; no reliable D call. The V gene lost 1 base and the J gene lost 1 base, with 5 bases spanning the gap. This CDR3 region has 14 residues. In germline, CDR1 is SGHTA, CDR2 FQGNSA. The CDR3 reads CASSLGISGNTIYF. The DNA of the CDR3 is TGTGCCAGCAGCTTAGGGATTTCTGGAAACACCATATATTTT.

The gene calls are TRBV6-2 or TRBV6-3 and TRBJ2-1; D might be TRBD1 (6 bases). CDR3 size: 14 residues. From germline, CDR1 is MNHEY and CDR2 SVGEGT. V lost 7 bases and J 0 bases, leaving 10 bases between the germline ends. CDR3 amino acids: CASISTGSYNEQFF. CDR3 DNA: TGTGCCAGCATATCGACAGGCTCCTACAATGAGCAGTTCTTC.